These 19 T cell receptor beta chains originate from one sample sequenced in a study of persistence of HIV-infected CD4 T cells. Sequencing used immunoSEQ version 4 in survey mode. The repertoire was sequenced with immunoSEQ multiplex PCR; TCRdb's copy has only in-frame clones and lacks some. Altogether about 17,000 clones are present, 65% being singletons, with the ten largest covering 6.5% to 8.5%. Lysates of CMV-infected fibroblasts at 9 to 10 ug/mL stimulated these cells. Responding CD4+ T cells were sorted by upregulation of both CD40 ligand and CD69. These TCRs' antigens remain unknown. The sample in question was CD4+ T cells sorted from PBMCs after approximately 19-hour stimulation, obtained from a patient who received antiretroviral therapy. The receptors originated from an adult woman with HIV who was CMV-seropositive.

The gene calls are TRBV3-1 (or the pseudogene TRBV3-2) and TRBJ2-3; no reliable D call. CDR1 and CDR2 (germline): LGHDT, YNNKEL (reference sequence). V lost 0 bases and J 5 bases, leaving 6 bases between the germline ends. This CDR3 spans 13 amino acids. The CDR3 DNA reads as TGTGCCAGCAGCCAAGATCCCGGAGATACGCAGTATTTT. This translates into CASSQDPGDTQYF.

The gene calls are TRBV5-1 and TRBJ1-4; D may be TRBD1 (6 bases). Trimming left V 4 bases short and J 3 bases short, with 13 bases between. CDR3 size: 15 residues. Germline-derived CDR1 and CDR2 are SGHRS and YFSETQ. The chain's CDR3 is CASSPQGTPNEKLFF. The CDR3 region has the DNA TGCGCCAGCAGCCCACAGGGCACCCCTAATGAAAAACTGTTTTTT.

The rearrangement links TRBV13 to TRBJ2-7; 14 bases are a match to TRBD2. This CDR3 region has 16 residues. J was trimmed by 6 bases and V by 1 base; bases with no gene match: 5. In germline, CDR1 is PRHDT, CDR2 FYEKMQ (reference sequence). CDR3 protein: CASSLALGLAGVEQYF. The CDR3, as DNA: TGTGCCAGCAGCTTAGCCCTGGGACTAGCGGGGGTCGAGCAGTACTTC.

This clone was observed once. The V gene is TRBV5-1, the J gene TRBJ2-7; TRBD1 agrees at 7 bases. Trimming took 0 bases from V and 6 from J; bases not matched to a gene: 12. This CDR3 has 16 amino acids. The germline CDR1 and CDR2 sequences are SGHRS and YFSETQ. The CDR3 nucleotides are TGCGCCAGCAGCTTGGCCCCAGGACAGGTCGGCATCGAGCAGTACTTC. Translating it yields CASSLAPGQVGIEQYF.

The chain carries TRBV7-3 and TRBJ1-2; D remains unclear. Between the trimmed V and J ends, which lost 5 bases and 2 bases, there was a span of 12 bases. CDR1 is SGHTA, CDR2 FQGTGA, per germline. The CDR3 has 14 residues. In DNA, the CDR3 is TGTGCCAGCAGCCCCCAACCGGGGAACTATGGCTACACCTTC. It specifies CASSPQPGNYGYTF. Complete variable domain (other parts from reference TRBV7-3 and TRBJ1-2): GAGVSQTPSNKVTEKGKYVELRCDPISGHTALYWYRQSLGQGPEFLIYFQGTGAADDSGLPNDRFFAVRPEGSVSTLKIQRTERGDSAVYLCASSPQPGNYGYTFGSGTRLTVV.

The chain joins TRBV19 to TRBJ2-2, with 9 bases that match TRBD2. The ends lost 3 bases at V and 4 bases at J; junction bases unmatched: 6. Germline V gives CDR1 LNHDA, CDR2 SQIVND (reference sequence). CDR3 length: 16 amino acids. The CDR3 sequence is CASSIEAGGITGELFF. CDR3 in DNA: TGTGCCAGTAGTATTGAAGCGGGGGGAATCACCGGGGAGCTGTTTTTT.

This chain joins TRBV14 and TRBJ2-3, with D perhaps matching TRBD1 (5 bases). The germline V and J ends were trimmed by 0 bases and 5 bases, with 9 bases remaining between them. The CDR3 is made up of 14 amino acids. CDR1 is SGHDN, CDR2 FVKESK, per germline. CDR3 DNA: TGTGCCAGCAGCCAAGACAGGGCGGTAGATACGCAGTATTTT. Encoded protein: CASSQDRAVDTQYF. Full variable domain (missing parts from reference TRBV14 and TRBJ2-3): EAGVTQFPSHSVIEKGQTVTLRCDPISGHDNLYWYRRVMGKEIKFLLHFVKESKQDESGMPNNRFLAERTGGTYSTLKVQPAELEDSGVYFCASSQDRAVDTQYFGPGTRLTVL.

The V call is TRBV3-1 (or the pseudogene TRBV3-2), the J call TRBJ2-2, with 13 bases fitting TRBD2. Germline V gene data show CDR1 as LGHDT and CDR2 as YNNKEL (reference sequence). The CDR3 is 15 amino acids. V lost 4 bases, J lost 6 bases, and 2 bases stayed unmatched. The CDR3 is CASSLGLAGAGELFF. CDR3 nucleotides: TGTGCCAGCAGCCTAGGACTAGCGGGGGCCGGGGAGCTGTTTTTT.

J is TRBJ1-1 and V is TRBV30, with no clear D. Germline CDR1 and CDR2: GTSNPN and SVGIG (reference sequence). This CDR3 is 14 amino acids long. The V end was cut by 4 bases, the J end by 1 base, with 13 bases between. This CDR3 reads CAWNHLKGNTEAFF. CDR3 bases: TGTGCCTGGAACCATTTAAAGGGGAACACTGAAGCTTTCTTT.

Regarding this clone: Other DNA sequences in the same sample also yield this CDR3. The chain links TRBV3-1 (or the pseudogene TRBV3-2) to TRBJ1-5; tentative D call: TRBD1 (5 bases). Germline V gene lookup returns CDR1 LGHDT and CDR2 YNNKEL (reference sequence). The CDR3 is 14 residues long. Trimming cost V 3 bases and J 2 bases, with 8 bases left between them. CDR3 in amino acids: CASSHRGGNQPQHF. The CDR3 nucleotides are TGTGCCAGCAGCCACAGAGGGGGCAATCAGCCCCAGCATTTT.

A single count supports this clone. The J gene is TRBJ2-1, the V gene TRBV9; no clear D gene. The CDR3 covers 12 residues. V was clipped by 5 bases and J by 7 bases, with 10 bases between them. Per the germline V gene, CDR1 is SGDLS and CDR2 is YYNGEE. CDR3 in DNA: TGTGCCAGCAGTCCGAGAGCGAATGAGCAGTTCTTC. This gives the protein CASSPRANEQFF.

The V gene is TRBV5-4, the J gene TRBJ1-2, with D possibly matching TRBD1 (6 bases). V was shortened by 1 base and J by 4 bases, with 11 bases between the two germline ends. Looked up from germline, CDR1 is SGHNT and CDR2 is YYREEE (reference sequence). There are 14 residues in the CDR3. The CDR3 region is CASSLKQGSYGYTF. As DNA, the CDR3 is TGTGCCAGCAGCTTGAAACAGGGAAGCTATGGCTACACCTTC.

DNA of the CDR3: TGCAGCGCAAGGGACAGGGGATCAAACTATGGCTACACCTTC. Amino acids: CSARDRGSNYGYTF. The chain has TRBV29-1 and TRBJ1-2; 10 nucleotides line up with TRBD1. The CDR3 is made up of 14 amino acids. The ends lost 7 bases at V and 2 bases at J; junction bases unmatched: 7. CDR1 and CDR2 (germline): SQVTM, ANQGSEA.

The rearrangement links TRBV5-1 to TRBJ2-3; D gene ambiguous. Per germline, CDR1 SGHRS and CDR2 YFSETQ. V was shortened by 4 bases and J by 0 bases, with 12 bases between the two germline ends. The CDR3 consists of 15 residues. The DNA for the CDR3 is TGCGCCAGCAGCCCATCTATCCCTAGCACAGATACGCAGTATTTT. It yields the protein CASSPSIPSTDTQYF. The full variable domain, in which reference TRBV5-1 and TRBJ2-3 provide the parts outside the CDR3, is KAGVTQTPRYLIKTRGQQVTLSCSPISGHRSVSWYQQTPGQGLQFLFEYFSETQRNKGNFPGRFSGRQFSNSRSEMNVSTLELGDSALYLCASSPSIPSTDTQYFGPGTRLTVL.

The V gene is TRBV3-1 (or the pseudogene TRBV3-2), the J gene TRBJ1-4, with D uncertain. Germline CDR1 LGHDT, CDR2 YNNKEL (reference sequence). This CDR3 contains 13 residues. The ends were cut back, 0 bases at V and 8 bases at J, with 7 bases in the middle. CDR3 in DNA: TGTGCCAGCAGCCAAGAGCTGACGGAAAAACTGTTTTTT. It encodes CASSQELTEKLFF.

This chain joins TRBV20-1 and TRBJ2-1; 11 bases align to TRBD2. This CDR3 contains 15 residues. V gave up 3 bases and J gave up 5 bases; unmatched junction bases: 6. Germline V lookup: CDR1 DFQATT, CDR2 SNEGSKA (reference sequence). This chain's CDR3 is CSASTSGGLHNEQFF. Written as DNA, the CDR3 is TGCAGTGCTAGTACTAGCGGGGGTCTCCACAATGAGCAGTTCTTC.

This clone was found a few times. The CDR3 coding sequence is TGTGCCAGCGGGGGGGACAGGGGCTATGGCTACACCTTC. It encodes CASGGDRGYGYTF. The chain recombines TRBV6-5 with TRBJ1-2, with TRBD1 matching 10 bases. Germline loops: CDR1 MNHEY, CDR2 SVGAGI. The V and J ends lost 8 bases and 4 bases, in that order; junction bases with no gene match: 4. CDR3 length: 13 amino acids.

The chain couples TRBV6-1 to TRBJ2-7, with 9 bases fitting TRBD2. V lost 0 bases, J lost 6 bases, and 6 bases stayed unmatched. CDR1 and CDR2 (germline): MNHNS, SASEGT. CDR3 length: 15 residues. CDR3 DNA sequence: TGTGCCAGCAGTGAAGCAGCGGGGGGCTCGTTCGAGCAGTACTTC. This translates into CASSEAAGGSFEQYF.

The chain recombines TRBV15 with TRBJ2-1; the match to TRBD1 covers 8 bases. CDR1 and CDR2 (germline): LNHNV, YYDKDF (reference sequence). V lost 5 bases to trimming and J lost 5 bases; unmatched junction nucleotides: 5. This CDR3 comprises 14 residues. The DNA of the CDR3 is TGTGCCACCAGCCCGGGACAGGCCAACAATGAGCAGTTCTTC. It specifies CATSPGQANNEQFF.